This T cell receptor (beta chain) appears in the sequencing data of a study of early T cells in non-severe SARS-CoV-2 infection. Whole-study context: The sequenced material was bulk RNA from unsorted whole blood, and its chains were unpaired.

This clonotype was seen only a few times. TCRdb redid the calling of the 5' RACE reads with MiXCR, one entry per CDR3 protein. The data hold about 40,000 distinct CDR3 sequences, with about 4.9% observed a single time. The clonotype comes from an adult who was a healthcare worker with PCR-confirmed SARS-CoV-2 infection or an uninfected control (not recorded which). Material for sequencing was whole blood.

The CDR3 spells CASVRTRGTGELFF. For the CDR3, the DNA is TGTGCCAGCGTCAGGACCCGCGGGACCGGGGAGCTGTTTTTT. V is TRBV5-8 and J is TRBJ2-2; D is possibly TRBD2 (5 bases). V shed 7 bases and J shed 5 bases, with 15 bases lying between them. Germline CDR1 reads SGHTS; CDR2 reads YDEGEE. The length of the CDR3 is 14 residues.